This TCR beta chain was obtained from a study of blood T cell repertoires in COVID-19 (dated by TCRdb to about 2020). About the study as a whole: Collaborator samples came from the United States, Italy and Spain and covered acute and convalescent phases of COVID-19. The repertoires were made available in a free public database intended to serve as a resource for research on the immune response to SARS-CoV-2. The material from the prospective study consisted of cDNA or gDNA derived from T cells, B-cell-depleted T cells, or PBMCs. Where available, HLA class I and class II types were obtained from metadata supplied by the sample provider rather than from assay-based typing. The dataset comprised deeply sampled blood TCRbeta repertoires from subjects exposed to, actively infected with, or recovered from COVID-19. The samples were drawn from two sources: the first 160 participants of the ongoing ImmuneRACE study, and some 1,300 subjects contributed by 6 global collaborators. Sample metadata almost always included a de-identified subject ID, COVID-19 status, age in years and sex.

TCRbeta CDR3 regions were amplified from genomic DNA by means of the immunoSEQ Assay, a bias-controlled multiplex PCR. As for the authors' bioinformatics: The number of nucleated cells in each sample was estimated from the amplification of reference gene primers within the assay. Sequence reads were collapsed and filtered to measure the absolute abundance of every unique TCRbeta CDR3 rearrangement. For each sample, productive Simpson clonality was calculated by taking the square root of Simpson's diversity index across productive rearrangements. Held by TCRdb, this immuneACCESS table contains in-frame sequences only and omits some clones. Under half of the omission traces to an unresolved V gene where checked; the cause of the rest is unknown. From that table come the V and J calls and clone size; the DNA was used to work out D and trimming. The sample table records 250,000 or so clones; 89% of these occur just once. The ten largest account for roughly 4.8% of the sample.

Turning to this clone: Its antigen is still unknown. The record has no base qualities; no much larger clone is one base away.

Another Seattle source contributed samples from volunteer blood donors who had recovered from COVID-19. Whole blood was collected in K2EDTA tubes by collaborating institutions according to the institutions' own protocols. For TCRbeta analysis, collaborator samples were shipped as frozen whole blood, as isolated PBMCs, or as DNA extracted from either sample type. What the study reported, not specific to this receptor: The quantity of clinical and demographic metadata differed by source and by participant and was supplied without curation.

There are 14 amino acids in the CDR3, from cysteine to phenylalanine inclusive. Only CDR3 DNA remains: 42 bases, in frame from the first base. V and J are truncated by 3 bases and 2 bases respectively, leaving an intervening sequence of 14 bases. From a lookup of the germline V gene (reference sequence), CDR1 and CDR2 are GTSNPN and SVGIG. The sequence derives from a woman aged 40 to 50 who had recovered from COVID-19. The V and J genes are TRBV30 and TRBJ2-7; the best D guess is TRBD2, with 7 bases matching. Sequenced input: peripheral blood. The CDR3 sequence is CAWSDTGGPYEQYF. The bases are TGTGCCTGGAGCGACACGGGGGGCCCCTACGAGCAGTACTTC.